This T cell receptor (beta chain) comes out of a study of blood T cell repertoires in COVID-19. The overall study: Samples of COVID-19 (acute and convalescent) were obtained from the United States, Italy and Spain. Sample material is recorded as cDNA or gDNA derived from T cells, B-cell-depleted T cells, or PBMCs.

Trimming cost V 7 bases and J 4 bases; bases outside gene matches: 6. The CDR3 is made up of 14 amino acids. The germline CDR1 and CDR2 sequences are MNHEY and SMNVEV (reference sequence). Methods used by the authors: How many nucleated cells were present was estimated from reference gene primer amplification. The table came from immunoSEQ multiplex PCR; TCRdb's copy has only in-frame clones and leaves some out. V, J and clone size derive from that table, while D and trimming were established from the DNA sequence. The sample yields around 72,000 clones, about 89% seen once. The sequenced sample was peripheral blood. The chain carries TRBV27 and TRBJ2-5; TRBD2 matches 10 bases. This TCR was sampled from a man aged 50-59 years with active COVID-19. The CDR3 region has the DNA TGTGCCAGCAATCAGCGGGAGGGAGGAGAGACCCAGTACTTC. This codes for CASNQREGGETQYF.